This T cell receptor beta chain emerged from a study of blood T cell repertoires in COVID-19. Study-level background: PBMCs, B-cell-depleted T cells, or T cells were the source of the cDNA or gDNA that made up the material.

The V gene's germline CDR1 is SGHTA and CDR2 FQGNSA. The CDR3 runs 14 residues. Trimming at V came to 2 bases and at J to 5 bases, leaving 5 bases not matched to a gene. How the authors handled the data: Cell counts per sample came from amplifying reference gene primers. TCRdb keeps only in-frame clones here, not all; method: immunoSEQ multiplex PCR. The V and J calls and clone size are taken from that table; D and trimming were inferred from the DNA. The sample has over 150,000 clones, roughly 82% seen once. The J gene is TRBJ1-2, the V gene TRBV7-2; 7 bases line up with TRBD1. Input material: PBMCs or T cells enriched from blood (not recorded which). This sequence was found in a man aged 35-49 years who had recovered from COVID-19. CDR3 amino acids: CASSLLYRGYGYTF. Written as DNA, the CDR3 is TGTGCCAGCAGCTTATTGTACAGGGGATATGGCTACACCTTC.